Listed here is a single T cell receptor beta chain. The record originates from a study of blood T cell repertoires in COVID-19. Study in general: Samples taken during acute and convalescent COVID-19 were collected in the United States, Italy and Spain. Sources were T cells, B-cell-depleted T cells, or PBMCs; the material itself was cDNA or gDNA.

Trimming at V came to 5 bases and at J to 0 bases, leaving 4 bases not matched to a gene. The CDR3 is 18 residues long. In germline, CDR1 is SGHAT, CDR2 FQNNGV. As originally analysed: Amplification from reference gene primers served as the basis for estimated nucleated cell counts. Some clones are missing from TCRdb's copy, which holds only in-frame ones; the method was immunoSEQ multiplex PCR. For V, J and clone size, that table is used; D and trimming come from the DNA. The repertoire includes approximately 200,000 clones, approximately 84% of them detected once, and less than 4.5% sits in the top ten.

This receptor was identified in a man in his fifties or sixties with acute or convalescent COVID-19. The chain employs TRBV11-2 and TRBJ2-6; 13 positions agree with TRBD2. The sample taken for sequencing was peripheral blood. This CDR3 reads CASSAGLAGISGANVLTF. CDR3 nucleotides: TGTGCCAGCAGCGCGGGACTAGCGGGAATCTCTGGGGCCAACGTCCTGACTTTC.